What follows are 20 T cell receptor beta chains derived from one specimen sequenced in a study of blood T cells in healthy people across ages. Primers used in a second PCR of about 6 to 11 cycles were a sample-barcoded 5' primer and a J-beta primer mix. One entry per CDR3 protein, called by TCRdb with MiXCR from the 5' RACE reads. Among about 900,000 distinct CDR3 sequences, around 48% were seen once, and the ten largest hold 13%. Sequencing was carried out using blood. The receptors were gathered from a young man in good health.

This clonotype appeared many times. The chain couples TRBV2 to TRBJ2-7; D is perhaps TRBD1 (5 bases). V was cut by 5 bases and J by 1 base, with 12 bases left in between. The CDR3 loop spans 14 amino acids. The germline gives CDR1 SNHLY, CDR2 FYNNEI. DNA of the CDR3: TGTGCCAGCAGTCTGCAGGGCGCGTCCTACGAGCAGTACTTC. It specifies CASSLQGASYEQYF.

This clonotype was seen a handful of times. The rearrangement joins TRBV7-2 to TRBJ1-5, with unresolved D. The germline V and J ends were trimmed by 1 base and 4 bases, with 8 bases remaining between them. The CDR3 has 14 amino acids. Germline V gene data show CDR1 as SGHTA and CDR2 as FQGNSA. The CDR3 loop reads CASSLDNRNQPQHF. In nucleotides, the CDR3 is TGTGCCAGCAGCTTAGATAACCGAAATCAGCCCCAGCATTTT.

The chain employs TRBV27 and TRBJ2-6; D gene unclear. V was clipped by 10 bases and J by 1 base, with 11 bases between them. The CDR3 is 14 amino acids. Per germline, CDR1 MNHEY and CDR2 SMNVEV (reference sequence). The CDR3 DNA sequence: TGTGCCACCTCGGGTTTATCTGGGGCCAACGTCCTGACTTTC. This sequence encodes CATSGLSGANVLTF.

This clonotype was detected only a few times. The rearrangement uses TRBV29-1 and TRBJ2-1, with 7 bases identical to TRBD2. Germline lookup yields CDR1 SQVTM and CDR2 ANQGSEA. This CDR3 is 13 amino acids long. The ends lost 6 bases at V and 4 bases at J; junction bases unmatched: 6. CDR3 sequence: CSVVRAGYNEQFF. In nucleotides, the CDR3 is TGCAGCGTCGTCCGAGCGGGGTACAATGAGCAGTTCTTC.

V and J are TRBV10-3 and TRBJ2-3; D is ambiguous. The CDR3 runs to 14 residues. CDR1 ENHRY and CDR2 SYGVKD come from the germline V gene. Trimming left V 6 bases short and J 1 base short, with 11 bases between. The CDR3 bases are TGTGCCATCAGATGGTCGAGCGGCACAGATACGCAGTATTTT. Translating gives CAIRWSSGTDTQYF.

As for this clonotype: Compared with germline, one end of the junction differs, possibly owing to a read error. The chain employs TRBV27 and TRBJ2-7; D is uncertain. The germline V gene encodes CDR1 MNHEY and CDR2 SMNVEV (reference sequence). This CDR3 has 13 residues. The CDR3 nucleotides read TGTGCCAGCAGTGTATCACACAGCTACGAGCAGTACTTC. Translating it yields CASSVSHSYEQYF.

V and J are TRBV20-1 and TRBJ2-7; possibly TRBD2 for D (6 bases). Trimming stripped 6 bases from V and 2 bases from J, with 17 bases between. The CDR3 runs to 14 residues. CDR1 DFQATT and CDR2 SNEGSKA come from the germline V gene (reference sequence). CDR3 residues: CSALEPGGAYEQYF. In nucleotides, the CDR3 is TGCAGTGCATTGGAGCCCGGAGGGGCCTACGAGCAGTACTTC.

This clonotype has a single count. The chain combines TRBV20-1 with TRBJ2-7; D is unresolved. CDR1 and CDR2 from the germline V gene are DFQATT and SNEGSKA (reference sequence). This CDR3 is 13 amino acids long. V was clipped by 3 bases and J by 5 bases, with 14 bases between them. CDR3: CSARHYLRDEQYF. The CDR3 DNA is TGCAGTGCTAGGCACTATCTAAGGGACGAGCAGTACTTC.

This clonotype was recorded once. The rearrangement uses TRBV20-1 and TRBJ2-3; no clear D gene. Germline V gene lookup returns CDR1 DFQATT and CDR2 SNEGSKA (reference sequence). Between the trimmed V and J ends, which lost 4 bases and 0 bases, there was a span of 8 bases. The CDR3 has 13 amino acids. The CDR3 loop reads CSAKGPSTDTQYF. CDR3 nucleotides: TGCAGTGCTAAGGGCCCCAGCACAGATACGCAGTATTTT.

The V and J genes are TRBV18 and TRBJ2-1, with 8 bases aligning to TRBD2. With V trimmed by 6 bases and J by 6 bases, 4 bases remained unmatched. CDR3 length: 13 residues. CDR1 and CDR2 (germline): KGHSH, LQKENI. Here the CDR3 reads CASSRTSINEQFF. For the CDR3, the DNA is TGTGCCAGCTCTAGGACTAGCATCAATGAGCAGTTCTTC.

The chain recombines TRBV14 with TRBJ2-7, with D possibly matching TRBD1 (6 bases). CDR3 size: 16 residues. Germline assignment: CDR1 SGHDN and CDR2 FVKESK. V shed 4 bases and J shed 0 bases, with 16 bases lying between them. The CDR3 sequence is CASSPSPDRYSYEQYF. In nucleotides, the CDR3 is TGTGCCAGCAGCCCCTCGCCCGACAGGTACTCCTACGAGCAGTACTTC.

This clonotype came up a few times. The chain couples TRBV28 to TRBJ1-2; the D gene is possibly TRBD1 (5 bases). The CDR3 runs 13 residues. The V gene's germline CDR1 is MDHEN and CDR2 SYDVKM. The germline V and J ends were trimmed by 5 bases and 2 bases, with 9 bases remaining between them. CDR3 loop: CASSRGSNYGYTF. The CDR3 bases are TGTGCCAGCAGTCGGGGGTCCAACTATGGCTACACCTTC.

This clonotype was found a few times. The chain carries TRBV7-2 and TRBJ2-7, with 8 bases aligning to TRBD1. The CDR3 extends over 14 amino acids. CDR1 SGHTA and CDR2 FQGNSA come from the germline V gene. The junction had 10 bases not matched to a gene; V was cut back by 5 bases and J by 7 bases. CDR3 residues: CASSKAQGVEEQYF. DNA of the CDR3: TGTGCCAGCAGCAAGGCACAGGGGGTAGAGGAGCAGTACTTC.

CDR3 in DNA: TGCGCCAGCAGCTTGGCCGGGACAGGGGGCCCGGTTACGCAGTATTTT. This encodes CASSLAGTGGPVTQYF. The genes are TRBV5-1 and TRBJ2-3; 12 nucleotides line up with TRBD1. V shed 0 bases and J 8 bases; nucleotides not matched to a gene: 7. The CDR3 has 16 amino acids. From germline, CDR1 is SGHRS and CDR2 YFSETQ. The complete variable domain, with remaining parts taken from reference TRBV5-1 and TRBJ2-3, reads KAGVTQTPRYLIKTRGQQVTLSCSPISGHRSVSWYQQTPGQGLQFLFEYFSETQRNKGNFPGRFSGRQFSNSRSEMNVSTLELGDSALYLCASSLAGTGGPVTQYFGPGTRLTVL.

The rearrangement joins TRBV10-3 to TRBJ1-2, with a weak D call TRBD1 (5 bases). Per the germline V gene, CDR1 is ENHRY and CDR2 is SYGVKD. Trimming took 2 bases from V and 3 from J, leaving 7 bases between them. CDR3 length equals 13 residues. The CDR3 sequence: CAISEGADYGYTF. CDR3 DNA: TGTGCCATCAGTGAGGGGGCAGACTATGGCTACACCTTC.

This sequence joins TRBV12-3 or TRBV12-4 and TRBJ2-5; D may be TRBD1 (5 bases). Trimming shortened V by 0 bases and J by 2 bases, and 7 bases separated the two germline ends. There are 14 residues in the CDR3. The CDR3 DNA reads TGTGCCAGCAGTTTAGCGCACAGGCAAGAGACCCAGTACTTC. This translates into CASSLAHRQETQYF.

The CDR3 protein is CASSLLGTWSYTF. The CDR3 coding sequence is TGTGCCAGCAGTTTATTGGGGACGTGGAGCTACACCTTC. The rearrangement uses TRBV28 and TRBJ1-2, with a possible D match to TRBD1 (5 bases). V shed 1 base and J shed 9 bases, with 12 bases lying between them. The CDR3 loop spans 13 amino acids. Per the germline V gene, CDR1 is MDHEN and CDR2 is SYDVKM.

This clonotype was seen a handful of times. Germline is not matched at one junction end, which may reflect a read error. The rearrangement joins TRBV7-3 to TRBJ2-7; D perhaps matches TRBD2 (6 bases). Germline CDR1 SGHTA, CDR2 FQGTGA. CDR3 size: 15 residues. For the CDR3, the DNA is TGTGCCAGCAGCTTAACAGGGGACTTCTCCCACGAGCAGTACTTC. It encodes CASSLTGDFSHEQYF.

The chain is built from TRBV20-1 and TRBJ1-1; D is uncertain. V lost 3 bases to trimming and J lost 2 bases, with 10 bases between them. This CDR3 has 13 residues. From germline, CDR1 is DFQATT and CDR2 SNEGSKA (reference sequence). CDR3 protein: CSARMRVNTEAFF. DNA for the CDR3: TGCAGTGCTAGGATGCGGGTAAACACTGAAGCTTTCTTT.

The gene calls are TRBV29-1 and TRBJ2-4; D is perhaps TRBD2 (5 bases). Trimming took off 2 bases at V and 8 bases at J, with 10 bases between the two ends. This CDR3 is built from 12 residues. Per germline, CDR1 SQVTM and CDR2 ANQGSEA. The CDR3 nucleotides are TGCAGCGTTGAAACGGGATTTGACATTCAGTACTTC. Protein product: CSVETGFDIQYF.